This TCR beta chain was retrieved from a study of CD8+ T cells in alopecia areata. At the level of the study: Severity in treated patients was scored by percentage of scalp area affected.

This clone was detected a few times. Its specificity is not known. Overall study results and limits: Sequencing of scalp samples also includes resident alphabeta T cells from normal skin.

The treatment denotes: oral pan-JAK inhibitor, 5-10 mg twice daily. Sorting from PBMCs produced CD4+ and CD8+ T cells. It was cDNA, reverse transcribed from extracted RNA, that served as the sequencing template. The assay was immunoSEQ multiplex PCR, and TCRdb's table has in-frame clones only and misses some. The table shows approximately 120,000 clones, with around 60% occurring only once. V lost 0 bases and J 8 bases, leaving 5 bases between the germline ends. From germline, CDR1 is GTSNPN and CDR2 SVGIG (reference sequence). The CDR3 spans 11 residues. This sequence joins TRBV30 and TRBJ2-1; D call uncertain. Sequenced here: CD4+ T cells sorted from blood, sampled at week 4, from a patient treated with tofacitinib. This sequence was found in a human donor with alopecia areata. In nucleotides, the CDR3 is TGTGCCTGGAGTGTGGGCGATGAGCAGTTCTTC. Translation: CAWSVGDEQFF.